This T cell receptor (beta chain) was documented in a study of cytomegalovirus exposure and HLA in healthy donors. Overall study: Roughly 86 million unique TCRs from HLA-typed donors made up an early data release.

Study-wide results and limits: Clonal expansion, a later analysis showed, was greater in HLA-associated TCR beta chains than in equally common others. A later analysis found most CMV-associated TCR beta chains apparently HLA-restricted.

The PCR contained 60 Vbeta and 13 Jbeta primers. Libraries were prepared by immunoSEQ multiplex PCR; TCRdb keeps only in-frame clonotypes and omits some of them. The profile shows around 210,000 clones, approximately 85% of them singletons. The CDR3 is 13 residues long. Germline loops: CDR1 SGHNT, CDR2 YYREEE (reference sequence). Deletions cut 0 bases from V and 7 bases from J, with 5 bases between. Healthy individuals who donated bone marrow served as the donors. Notes on this clone: What it recognizes is unknown.

This clonotype originated in a girl aged 2-9 years in good health and CMV-seronegative. The sequenced sample consisted of PBMCs. The V gene is TRBV5-4, the J gene TRBJ1-6; D is ambiguous. DNA of the CDR3: TGTGCCAGCAGCTTGGTTGCGAATTCACCCCTCCACTTT. Its translation is CASSLVANSPLHF.